This T cell receptor beta chain is drawn from a study of T-cell memory formation after mild COVID-19. V gave up 1 base and J gave up 9 bases; unmatched junction bases: 1. The CDR3 loop spans 14 amino acids. Germline V lookup: CDR1 SGHTA, CDR2 FQGNSA. TCRdb reprocessed the 5' RACE reads via MiXCR and lists one record per CDR3 protein. The sample includes roughly 260,000 distinct CDR3 sequences, about 16% of them seen just once. The sequenced material came from PBMCs or a T cell subset sorted from them (not recorded which). V usage is TRBV7-2 and J usage is TRBJ1-6, with TRBD1 matching 9 bases. This sequence was found in a man aged 18 to 30 who had mild COVID-19 (a few samples of this study predate the infection). Cell type and time point are not known. CDR3 amino acids: CASSLGGQGSPLHF. The CDR3 region has the DNA TGTGCCAGCAGCTTAGGGGGACAGGGTTCACCCCTCCACTTT.